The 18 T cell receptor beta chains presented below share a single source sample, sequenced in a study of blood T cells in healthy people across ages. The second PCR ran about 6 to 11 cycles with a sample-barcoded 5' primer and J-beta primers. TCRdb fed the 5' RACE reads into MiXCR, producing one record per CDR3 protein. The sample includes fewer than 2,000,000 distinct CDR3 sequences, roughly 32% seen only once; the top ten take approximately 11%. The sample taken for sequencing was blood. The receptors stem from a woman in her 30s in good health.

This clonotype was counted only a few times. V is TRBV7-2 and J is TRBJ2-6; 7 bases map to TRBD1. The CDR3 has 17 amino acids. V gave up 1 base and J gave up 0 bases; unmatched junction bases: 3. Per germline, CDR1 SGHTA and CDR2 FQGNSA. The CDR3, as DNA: TGTGCCAGCAGCTTAGAGGGACAGATCTCTGGGGCCAACGTCCTGACTTTC. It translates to CASSLEGQISGANVLTF.

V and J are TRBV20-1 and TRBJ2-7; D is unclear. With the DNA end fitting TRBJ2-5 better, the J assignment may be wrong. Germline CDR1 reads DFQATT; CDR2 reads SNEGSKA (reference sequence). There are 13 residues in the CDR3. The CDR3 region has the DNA TGCAGTGCTAGATCCGGGCATCGCGAGACCCAGTACTTC. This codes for CSARSGHRETQYF.

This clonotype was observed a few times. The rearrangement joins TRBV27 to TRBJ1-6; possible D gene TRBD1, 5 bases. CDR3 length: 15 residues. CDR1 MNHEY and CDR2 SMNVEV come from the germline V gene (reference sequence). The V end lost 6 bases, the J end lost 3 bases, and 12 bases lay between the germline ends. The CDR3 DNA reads TGTGCCAGCAGACAGACAGTGATCTATAATTCACCCCTCCACTTT. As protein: CASRQTVIYNSPLHF.

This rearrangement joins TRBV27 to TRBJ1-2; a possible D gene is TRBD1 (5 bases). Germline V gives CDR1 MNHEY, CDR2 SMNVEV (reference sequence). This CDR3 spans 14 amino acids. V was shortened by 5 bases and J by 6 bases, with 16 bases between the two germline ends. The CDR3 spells CASSPLSQGDGYTF. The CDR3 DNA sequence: TGTGCCAGCAGTCCCTTGTCCCAGGGTGATGGCTACACCTTC.

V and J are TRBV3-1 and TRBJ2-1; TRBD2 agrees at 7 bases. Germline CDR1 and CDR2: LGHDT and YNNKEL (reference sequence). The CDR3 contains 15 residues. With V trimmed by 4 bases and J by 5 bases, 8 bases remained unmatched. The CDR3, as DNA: TGTGCCAGCAGCCCTAGTGCTAGCGGAAACAATGAGCAGTTCTTC. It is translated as CASSPSASGNNEQFF.

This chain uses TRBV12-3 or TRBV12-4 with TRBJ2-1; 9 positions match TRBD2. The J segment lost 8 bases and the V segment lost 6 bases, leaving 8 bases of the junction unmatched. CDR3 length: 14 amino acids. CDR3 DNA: TGTGCCAGCAGAACCGGGACTAGCAGGGATGAGCAGTTCTTC. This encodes CASRTGTSRDEQFF.

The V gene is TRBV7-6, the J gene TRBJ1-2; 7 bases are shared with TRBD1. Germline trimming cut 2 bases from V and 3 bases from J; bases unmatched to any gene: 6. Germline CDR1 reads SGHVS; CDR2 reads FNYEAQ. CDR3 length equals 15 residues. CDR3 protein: CASSLLTGNYYGYTF. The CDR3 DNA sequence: TGTGCCAGCAGCTTACTGACAGGGAACTACTATGGCTACACCTTC.

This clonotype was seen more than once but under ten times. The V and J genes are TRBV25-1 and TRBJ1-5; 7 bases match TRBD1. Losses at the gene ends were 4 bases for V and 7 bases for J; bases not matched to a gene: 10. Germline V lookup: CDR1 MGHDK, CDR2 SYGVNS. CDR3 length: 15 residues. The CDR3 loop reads CASSVTQGDRQPQHF. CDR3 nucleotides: TGTGCCAGCAGTGTTACCCAGGGGGATAGGCAGCCCCAGCATTTT. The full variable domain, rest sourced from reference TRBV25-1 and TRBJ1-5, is EADIYQTPRYLVIGTGKKITLECSQTMGHDKMYWYQQDPGMELHLIHYSYGVNSTEKGDLSSESTVSRIRTEHFPLTLESARPSHTSQYLCASSVTQGDRQPQHFGDGTRLSIL.

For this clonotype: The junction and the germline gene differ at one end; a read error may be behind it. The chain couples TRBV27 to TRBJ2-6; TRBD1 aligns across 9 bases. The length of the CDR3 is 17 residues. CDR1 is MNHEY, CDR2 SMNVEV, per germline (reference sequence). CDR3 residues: CASSFDRGGSGANVRTF. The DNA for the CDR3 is TGTGCCAGCAGTTTTGACAGGGGGGGGTCTGGGGCCAACGTCCGGACTTTC.

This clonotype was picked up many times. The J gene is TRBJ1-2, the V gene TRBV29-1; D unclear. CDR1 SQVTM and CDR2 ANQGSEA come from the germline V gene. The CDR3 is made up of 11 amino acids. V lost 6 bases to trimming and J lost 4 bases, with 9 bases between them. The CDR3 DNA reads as TGCAGCGTAGAGCTTACCTATGGCTACACCTTC. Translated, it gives CSVELTYGYTF.

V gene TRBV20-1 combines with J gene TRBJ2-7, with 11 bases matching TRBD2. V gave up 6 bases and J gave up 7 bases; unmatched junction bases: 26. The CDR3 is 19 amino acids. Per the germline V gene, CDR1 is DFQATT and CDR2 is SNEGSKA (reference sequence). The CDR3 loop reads CSAPLLTGLAGGPCGEQYF. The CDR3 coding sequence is TGCAGTGCCCCTCTTCTGACAGGTTTAGCGGGAGGGCCGTGTGGGGAGCAGTACTTC.

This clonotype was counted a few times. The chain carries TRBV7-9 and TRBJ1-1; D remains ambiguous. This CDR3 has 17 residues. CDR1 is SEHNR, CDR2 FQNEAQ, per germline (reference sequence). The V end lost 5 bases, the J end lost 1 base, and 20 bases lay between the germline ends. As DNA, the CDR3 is TGTGCCAGCAGCCCACAGCGGCTCCACGACGGGAACACTGAAGCTTTCTTT. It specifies CASSPQRLHDGNTEAFF. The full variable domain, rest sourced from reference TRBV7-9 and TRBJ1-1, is DTGVSQNPRHKITKRGQNVTFRCDPISEHNRLYWYRQTLGQGPEFLTYFQNEAQLEKSRLLSDRFSAERPKGSFSTLEIQRTEQGDSAMYLCASSPQRLHDGNTEAFFGQGTRLTVV.

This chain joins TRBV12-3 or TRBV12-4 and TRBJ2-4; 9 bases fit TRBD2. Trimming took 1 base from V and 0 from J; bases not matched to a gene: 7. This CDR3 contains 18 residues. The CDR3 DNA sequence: TGTGCCAGCAGTTTAGGGGCTAGCGGGATAATAGCCAAAAACATTCAGTACTTC. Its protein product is CASSLGASGIIAKNIQYF.

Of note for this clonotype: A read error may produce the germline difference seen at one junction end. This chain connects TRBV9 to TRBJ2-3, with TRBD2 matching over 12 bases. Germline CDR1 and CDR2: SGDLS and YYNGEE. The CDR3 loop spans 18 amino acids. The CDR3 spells CASSTTSGGLAGADAQYF. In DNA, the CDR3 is TGTGCCAGCAGCACCACATCAGGGGGACTAGCGGGCGCAGATGCGCAGTATTTT.

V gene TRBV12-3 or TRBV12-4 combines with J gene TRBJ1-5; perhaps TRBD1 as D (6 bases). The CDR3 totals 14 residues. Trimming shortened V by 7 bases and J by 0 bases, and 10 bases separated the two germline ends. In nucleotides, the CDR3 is TGTGCCAGCACCACAGGGAATAGCAATCAGCCCCAGCATTTT. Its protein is CASTTGNSNQPQHF.

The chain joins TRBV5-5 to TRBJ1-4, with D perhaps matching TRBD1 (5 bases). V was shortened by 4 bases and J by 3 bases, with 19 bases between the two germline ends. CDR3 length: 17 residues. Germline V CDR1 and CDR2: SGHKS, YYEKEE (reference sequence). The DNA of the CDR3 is TGTGCCAGCAGCCCGGGACGTAGAGGTGAAGCTAATGAAAAACTGTTTTTT. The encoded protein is CASSPGRRGEANEKLFF.

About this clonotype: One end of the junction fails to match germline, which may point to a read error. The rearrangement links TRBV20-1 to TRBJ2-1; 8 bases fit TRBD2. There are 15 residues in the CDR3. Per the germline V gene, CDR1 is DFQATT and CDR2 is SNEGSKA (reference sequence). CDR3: CSAEPSGPSYNGQFF. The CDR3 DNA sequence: TGCAGTGCTGAACCTAGCGGGCCCTCCTACAATGGGCAGTTCTTC.

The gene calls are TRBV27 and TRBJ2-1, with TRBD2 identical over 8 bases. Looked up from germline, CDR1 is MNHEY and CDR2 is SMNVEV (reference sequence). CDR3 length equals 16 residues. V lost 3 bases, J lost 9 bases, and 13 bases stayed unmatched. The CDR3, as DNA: TGTGCCAGCAGTTTGCTTAGCGGGACGGGATCTGGTGAGCAGTTCTTC. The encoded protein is CASSLLSGTGSGEQFF.